Listed below are T cell receptor beta chains from one sample, sequenced in a study of T cells in Graves' hyperthyroidism and ophthalmopathy. MiXCR, applied by TCRdb to the multiplex PCR reads, yields one record per CDR3 protein. In the table there are roughly 550,000 distinct CDR3 sequences, 15% to 20% of which are singletons. The material sequenced was blood. Receptors were obtained from a woman aged 25-40 years with Graves' ophthalmopathy. The CDR3 runs from the conserved cysteine through the conserved F or W. Each record gives: clone size, J gene, V gene, D gene, CDR3 DNA, CDR3 protein. The D gene is left open where the match is weak. For some rows the clone size is stated as once, few or many, or as a class when expanded; others skip it.

size: .; J: TRBJ2-3; V: TRBV10-3; D: .; DNA: TGTGCCATCAGTCAACGGGACAGCACAGATACGCAGTATTTT; CDR3: CAISQRDSTDTQYF
size: .; J: TRBJ2-5; V: TRBV28; D: .; DNA: TGTGCCAGCAGTACCCTGGACGGGCAAGAGACCCAGTACTTC; CDR3: CASSTLDGQETQYF
size: few; J: TRBJ2-7; V: TRBV15; D: .; DNA: TGTGCCACCAGCAGTGGGACCTCCTACGAGCAGTACTTC; CDR3: CATSSGTSYEQYF
size: many; J: TRBJ2-1; V: TRBV7-9; D: TRBD2; DNA: TGTGCCAGCAGCTTAGTCGCGGGACTAGCGGGAGTGAATGAGCAGTTCTTC; CDR3: CASSLVAGLAGVNEQFF
size: many; J: TRBJ2-5; V: TRBV7-2; D: .; DNA: TGTGCCAGCAGCCCGGGACTGGGAAGAGAGACCCAGTACTTC; CDR3: CASSPGLGRETQYF
size: .; J: TRBJ2-1; V: TRBV24-1; D: .; DNA: TGTGCCACCAGTGTTTACGGGGGTGGTGAGCAGTTCTTC; CDR3: CATSVYGGGEQFF
size: many; J: TRBJ1-1; V: TRBV6-2/TRBV6-3; D: TRBD1; DNA: TGTGCCAGCAGTCACTCTCAGGGGACAGGGAAGGACACTGAAGCTTTCTTT; CDR3: CASSHSQGTGKDTEAFF
size: many; J: TRBJ1-4; V: TRBV5-1; D: .; DNA: TGCGCCAGCAGCAAAGGGACTAATGAAAAACTGTTTTTT; CDR3: CASSKGTNEKLFF
size: .; J: TRBJ1-2; V: TRBV19; D: .; DNA: TGTGCCAGTATAAGAATTGGGACGGGCTATGGCTACACCTTC; CDR3: CASIRIGTGYGYTF
size: .; J: TRBJ2-1; V: TRBV19; D: .; DNA: TGTGCCAGTAGCACATTGGGATACAATGAGCAGTTCTTC; CDR3: CASSTLGYNEQFF
size: .; J: TRBJ2-2; V: TRBV5-1; D: .; DNA: TGTGCCAGCAGCCCCTTAGGGGGGGGGGAGCTGTTTTTT; CDR3: CASSPLGGGELFF
size: many; J: TRBJ2-1; V: TRBV13; D: TRBD2; DNA: TGTGCCAGCAGCTTACGAGTAGCGGGGTACAATGAGCAGTTCTTC; CDR3: CASSLRVAGYNEQFF
size: many; J: TRBJ2-1; V: TRBV30; D: TRBD2; DNA: TGTGCCTGGAGTCCAGAACGGACTAGCGGGAAGGTTGAGCAGTTCTTC; CDR3: CAWSPERTSGKVEQFF
size: many; J: TRBJ2-1; V: TRBV5-5; D: .; DNA: TGTGCCAGCAGCGATCGACACATACAACACAATGAGCAGTTCTTC; CDR3: CASSDRHIQHNEQFF
size: .; J: TRBJ2-5; V: TRBV5-1; D: .; DNA: TGCGCCAGCAGAATTTCCAGAGGCCAAGAGACCCAGTACTTC; CDR3: CASRISRGQETQYF
size: .; J: TRBJ1-6; V: TRBV3-1; D: TRBD1; DNA: TGTGCCAGCAGCCCTCGGACAGGGGGGTCCTCACCCCTCCACTTT; CDR3: CASSPRTGGSSPLHF
size: many; J: TRBJ1-2; V: TRBV28; D: .; DNA: TGTGCCAGCGGGGATACGTATGGCTACACCTTC; CDR3: CASGDTYGYTF
size: many; J: TRBJ2-1; V: TRBV29-1; D: TRBD2; DNA: TGCAGCGTTGCGATAGCGGGAGGAACCTACAATGAGCAGTTCTTC; CDR3: CSVAIAGGTYNEQFF
size: many; J: TRBJ2-2; V: TRBV28; D: TRBD2; DNA: TGTGCCAGCAGTCCTGGACTAGCGGGAGTTAGGGAGCTGTTTTTT; CDR3: CASSPGLAGVRELFF
size: many; J: TRBJ1-1; V: TRBV6-2/TRBV6-3; D: .; DNA: TGTGCCAGCAGGCCGGGACTTCAGAACACTGAAGCTTTCTTT; CDR3: CASRPGLQNTEAFF
size: few; J: TRBJ2-1; V: TRBV11-3; D: TRBD2; DNA: TGTGCCAGCAGCCTACTAGCGGGGCCCTCCGAGCAGTTCTTC; CDR3: CASSLLAGPSEQFF